This T cell receptor (beta chain) was captured in a study of T-cell reconstitution after alpha-beta-depleted transplantation in children. Unique molecular identifiers were built into the TCRbeta library. From the PCR reads, TCRdb called clonotypes with MiXCR, one entry per CDR3 protein. This sample has 300,000 to 400,000 distinct CDR3 sequences; roughly 17% occur once, and the top ten carry around 41%. The table lists this clonotype with a few counts. Its specificity is not known. The germline V gene encodes CDR1 MNHEY and CDR2 SMNVEV (reference sequence). The CDR3 sequence is 19 residues long. V dropped 4 bases and J dropped 0 bases, with 23 bases sitting between them. Study-wide results and caveats: Reported findings indicate that, about two months after transplant, alpha-beta T cells came from several hundred expanded clones, which were derived from non-depleted graft cells. One year after transplant, T-cell counts and diversity came mostly from newly produced T cells. Surviving recipient T cells and intrathymic progenitors accounted for some patients' high TCRbeta diversity at day 60.

The chain has TRBV27 and TRBJ2-3, with D perhaps being TRBD1 or TRBD2 (5 bases each). This TCR derives from a male patient between 2 and 15 years old who had a stem cell transplant for acute lymphoblastic leukemia, so the T cells may come from the graft donor. The material was PBMCs, mostly from graft donor cells, obtained 360 days after TCRalphabeta/CD19-depleted stem cell transplant. This CDR3 is CASSSRTGVGTTSTDTQYF. CDR3 DNA: TGTGCCAGCAGTTCCCGAACTGGGGTGGGGACGACTAGCACAGATACGCAGTATTTT.